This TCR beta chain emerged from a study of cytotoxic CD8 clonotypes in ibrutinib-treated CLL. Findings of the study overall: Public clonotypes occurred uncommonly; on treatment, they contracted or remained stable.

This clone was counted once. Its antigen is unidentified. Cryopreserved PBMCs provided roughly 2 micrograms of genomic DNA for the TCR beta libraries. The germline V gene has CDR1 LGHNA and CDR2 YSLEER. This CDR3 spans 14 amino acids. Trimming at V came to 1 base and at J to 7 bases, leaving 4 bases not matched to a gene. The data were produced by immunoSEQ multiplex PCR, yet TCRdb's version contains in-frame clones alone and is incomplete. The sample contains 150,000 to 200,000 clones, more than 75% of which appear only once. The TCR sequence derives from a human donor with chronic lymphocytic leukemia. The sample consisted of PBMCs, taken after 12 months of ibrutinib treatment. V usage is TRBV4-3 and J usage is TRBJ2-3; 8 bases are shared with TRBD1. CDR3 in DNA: TGCGCCAGCAGCCAAGCCAGGGGGCGTTATACGCAGTATTTT. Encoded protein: CASSQARGRYTQYF.